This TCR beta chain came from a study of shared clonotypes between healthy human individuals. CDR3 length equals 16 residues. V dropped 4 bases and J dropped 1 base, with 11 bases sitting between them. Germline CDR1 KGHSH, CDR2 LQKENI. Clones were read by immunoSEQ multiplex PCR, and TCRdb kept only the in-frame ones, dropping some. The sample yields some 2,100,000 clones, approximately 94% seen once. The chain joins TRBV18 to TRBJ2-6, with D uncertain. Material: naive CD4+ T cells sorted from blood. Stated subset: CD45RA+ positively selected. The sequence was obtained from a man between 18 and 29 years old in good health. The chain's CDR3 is CASSQNQVSGANVLTF. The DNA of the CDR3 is TGTGCCAGCTCACAAAACCAGGTATCTGGGGCCAACGTCCTGACTTTC.